Each of the 22 T cell receptor beta chains below was sequenced from the same sample in a study of CD8+ T cells in alopecia areata. As the sequencing template, cDNA was produced by extracting RNA and reverse transcribing it. The method was immunoSEQ multiplex PCR; TCRdb's version includes in-frame clones alone and lacks a portion of them. Of around 100,000 clones in the sample, approximately 60% were seen once. Sequencing was done on a sample of CD4+ T cells sorted from blood. The receptors here all came from a human donor in good health.

The V and J genes are TRBV2 and TRBJ2-1, with 10 bases lining up with TRBD1. J gave up 8 bases and V 8 bases, and 9 bases lay outside the gene matches. CDR1 and CDR2 from the germline V gene are SNHLY and FYNNEI. This CDR3 is 14 amino acids long. The CDR3 sequence: CASQLTGTGDEQFF. The CDR3 coding sequence is TGTGCCAGCCAATTAACCGGGACAGGGGATGAGCAGTTCTTC.

The rearrangement links TRBV29-1 to TRBJ2-2, with D unresolved. Germline loops: CDR1 SQVTM, CDR2 ANQGSEA. Trimming left V 5 bases short and J 0 bases short, with 10 bases between. CDR3 length: 14 amino acids. The CDR3 protein is CSVYSGSNTGELFF. The CDR3 DNA follows: TGCAGCGTTTACTCTGGGTCGAACACCGGGGAGCTGTTTTTT.

The chain employs TRBV30 and TRBJ2-4; no firm D call. This CDR3 comprises 14 residues. V gave up 0 bases and J gave up 0 bases, with 6 bases separating them. Looked up from germline, CDR1 is GTSNPN and CDR2 is SVGIG (reference sequence). CDR3: CAWSVRVAKNIQYF. The DNA of the CDR3 is TGTGCCTGGAGTGTACGGGTAGCCAAAAACATTCAGTACTTC.

This clone was observed a few times. The CDR3 protein is CASRDSNQPQHF. CDR3 in DNA: TGTGCCAGCAGGGACAGCAATCAGCCCCAGCATTTT. This sequence joins TRBV28 and TRBJ1-5; D not certain. This CDR3 region has 12 residues. Trimming pared 6 bases from V and 1 base from J, leaving 4 bases between. Per the germline V gene, CDR1 is MDHEN and CDR2 is SYDVKM.

This clone was seen more than once but under ten times. A far larger clone differs by one base, so this is likely a read error. Other DNA sequences of this sample code for an identical CDR3. The V and J genes are TRBV11-2 and TRBJ2-3, with D perhaps given as TRBD1 or TRBD2 (5 bases each). Trimming removed 5 bases at V and 0 bases at J, with 12 bases between. CDR1 and CDR2 (germline): SGHAT, FQNNGV. The CDR3 consists of 15 residues. The CDR3 DNA sequence: TGTGCCAGCAGCCGAGGGACGGGAAGCACAGATACGCAGTATTTT. Protein sequence: CASSRGTGSTDTQYF.

The chain combines TRBV7-2 with TRBJ2-5; D gene unclear. The CDR3 spans 13 residues. Trimming took off 1 base at V and 2 bases at J, with 5 bases between the two ends. Germline V gene sequence: CDR1 SGHTA, CDR2 FQGNSA. For the CDR3, the DNA is TGTGCCAGCAGCTTAGGTCCGCAAGAGACCCAGTACTTC. Translating gives CASSLGPQETQYF. Full variable domain (rest looked up from reference TRBV7-2 and TRBJ2-5): GAGVSQSPSNKVTEKGKDVELRCDPISGHTALYWYRQSLGQGLEFLIYFQGNSAPDKSGLPSDRFSAERTGGSVSTLTIQRTQQEDSAVYLCASSLGPQETQYFGPGTRLLVL.

The chain recombines TRBV30 with TRBJ2-2; D is tentatively TRBD1 or TRBD2 (6 bases each). The CDR3 totals 13 residues. Germline V lookup: CDR1 GTSNPN, CDR2 SVGIG (reference sequence). V was trimmed by 2 bases and J by 7 bases, leaving 11 bases between them. The CDR3 protein is CAWSRRGNGELFF. The DNA of the CDR3 is TGTGCCTGGAGTCGGAGGGGGAACGGGGAGCTGTTTTTT.

The V gene is TRBV30, the J gene TRBJ1-2, with D uncertain. Germline CDR1 and CDR2: GTSNPN and SVGIG (reference sequence). V was clipped by 0 bases and J by 5 bases, with 10 bases between them. CDR3 length: 13 residues. The CDR3 reads CAWSVRSPYGYTF. The CDR3 DNA follows: TGTGCCTGGAGTGTGCGGAGTCCTTATGGCTACACCTTC.

As concerns this clone: Other DNA sequences within the sample encode an identical CDR3. The chain employs TRBV29-1 and TRBJ1-2; D is possibly TRBD1 (5 bases). CDR3 length: 13 amino acids. V was cut by 7 bases and J by 6 bases, with 18 bases left in between. Germline CDR1 SQVTM, CDR2 ANQGSEA. CDR3: CSDSPGAQHGYTF. The CDR3 DNA follows: TGCAGCGACTCTCCCGGGGCGCAGCATGGCTACACCTTC.

As concerns this clone: One junction end does not reproduce the germline sequence, and a read error may be involved. V gene TRBV6-5 combines with J gene TRBJ1-2, with D unclear. The germline V gene has CDR1 MNHEY and CDR2 SVGAGI. CDR3 size: 14 residues. Here the CDR3 reads CASRTTRGLDGYAF. Here the CDR3 DNA reads TGTGCCAGCAGGACCACCCGCGGACTCGATGGCTACGCCTTC.

V gene TRBV14 combines with J gene TRBJ2-1, with TRBD2 as a possible D gene (6 bases). Germline V CDR1 and CDR2: SGHDN, FVKESK. V dropped 1 base and J dropped 1 base, with 20 bases sitting between them. The CDR3 contains 19 residues. In nucleotides, the CDR3 is TGTGCCAGCAGCCAAGGGGGGACTCCCTGGGAAGGGTCCTACAATGAGCAGTTCTTC. Its translation is CASSQGGTPWEGSYNEQFF. The entire variable domain, with the rest obtained from reference TRBV14 and TRBJ2-1, is as follows: EAGVTQFPSHSVIEKGQTVTLRCDPISGHDNLYWYRRVMGKEIKFLLHFVKESKQDESGMPNNRFLAERTGGTYSTLKVQPAELEDSGVYFCASSQGGTPWEGSYNEQFFGPGTRLTVL.

This clone was counted only a few times. The chain combines TRBV14 with TRBJ1-6; the match to TRBD1 covers 7 bases. This CDR3 contains 16 residues. V lost 4 bases and J lost 6; bases outside the gene matches: 9. CDR1 and CDR2 (germline): SGHDN, FVKESK. The CDR3 is CASSLASGTVNSPLHF. DNA of the CDR3: TGTGCCAGCAGCCTCGCCTCCGGGACAGTTAATTCACCCCTCCACTTT.

This chain uses TRBV7-6 with TRBJ1-4; D gene ambiguous. Trimming left V 3 bases short and J 8 bases short, with 16 bases between. The CDR3 loop spans 15 amino acids. Per germline, CDR1 SGHVS and CDR2 FNYEAQ. The CDR3 DNA reads as TGTGCCAGCAGCTTGATGAGTGGGGTATACGAAAAACTGTTTTTT. It specifies CASSLMSGVYEKLFF.

The genes are TRBV29-1 and TRBJ2-5, with a weak D call TRBD2 (7 bases). Germline V gene sequence: CDR1 SQVTM, CDR2 ANQGSEA. The V end lost 2 bases, the J end lost 4 bases, and 11 bases lay between the germline ends. The CDR3 has 13 residues. CDR3 sequence: CSVERGGRETQYF. The CDR3 DNA sequence: TGCAGCGTTGAAAGGGGGGGACGAGAGACCCAGTACTTC.

This CDR3 reads CASSSYSFGDQPQHF. In nucleotides, the CDR3 is TGTGCCAGCAGCTCCTACTCGTTCGGGGATCAGCCCCAGCATTTT. The chain links TRBV7-2 to TRBJ1-5; no clear D gene. CDR1 is SGHTA, CDR2 FQGNSA, per germline. Trimming cost V 4 bases and J 5 bases, with 15 bases left between them. The CDR3 is 15 residues long.

The V and J genes are TRBV29-1 and TRBJ2-2, with D possibly being TRBD2 (5 bases). CDR3 length: 13 amino acids. Germline V CDR1 and CDR2: SQVTM, ANQGSEA. V dropped 6 bases and J dropped 4 bases, with 12 bases sitting between them. CDR3 nucleotide sequence: TGCAGCGTGACCGGGATCTCCACCGGGGAGCTGTTTTTT. Protein: CSVTGISTGELFF.

This chain connects TRBV4-2 to TRBJ2-7, with D maybe TRBD2 (6 bases). Germline-derived CDR1 and CDR2 are LGHNA and YNFKEQ. V lost 2 bases and J lost 2, with 19 bases in between. The CDR3 is 17 amino acids. The chain's CDR3 is CASSQLLAENATYEQYF. CDR3 bases: TGTGCCAGCAGCCAATTGTTAGCGGAGAACGCAACCTACGAGCAGTACTTC.

The V and J genes are TRBV4-2 and TRBJ2-1; TRBD2 aligns across 13 bases. This CDR3 is 17 amino acids long. The ends lost 0 bases at V and 6 bases at J; junction bases unmatched: 5. Germline values: CDR1 LGHNA, CDR2 YNFKEQ. The CDR3, as DNA: TGTGCCAGCAGCCAAGAAGGGGGGACTAGCGGGGCCAATGAGCAGTTCTTC. Amino acids: CASSQEGGTSGANEQFF.

V usage is TRBV29-1 and J usage is TRBJ2-7, with D possibly TRBD2 on 6 matching bases. Germline V lookup: CDR1 SQVTM, CDR2 ANQGSEA. The germline V and J ends were trimmed by 5 bases and 3 bases, with 8 bases remaining between them. The CDR3 runs 11 residues. CDR3: CSVNSGYEQYF. CDR3 sequence (DNA): TGCAGCGTTAATAGCGGCTACGAGCAGTACTTC.

The genes are TRBV10-3 and TRBJ2-1; 7 nucleotides match TRBD2. V lost 6 bases and J lost 9; bases outside the gene matches: 8. CDR1 is ENHRY and CDR2 is SYGVKD in the germline V gene. The length of the CDR3 is 13 residues. The CDR3 bases are TGTGCCATCAGGCCCGGGACTACTGGTGAGCAGTTCTTC. This codes for CAIRPGTTGEQFF.

The chain recombines TRBV5-1 with TRBJ2-1; the match to TRBD2 covers 13 bases. Germline V gene sequence: CDR1 SGHRS, CDR2 YFSETQ. The CDR3 covers 20 residues. V dropped 1 base and J dropped 0; count of bases not matched to a gene: 10. In nucleotides, the CDR3 is TGCGCCAGCAGCTTGATTCCGACTAGCGGGGGGACCAGCTCCTACAATGAGCAGTTCTTC. It codes for CASSLIPTSGGTSSYNEQFF.

The V call is TRBV7-9, the J call TRBJ1-1, with a tentative D call TRBD1 (6 bases). Trimming shortened V by 1 base and J by 5 bases, and 11 bases separated the two germline ends. The CDR3 is made up of 14 amino acids. The germline CDR1 and CDR2 sequences are SEHNR and FQNEAQ (reference sequence). For the CDR3, the DNA is TGTGCCAGCAGCTTAGGACAGGTTCGGACTGAAGCTTTCTTT. This gives the protein CASSLGQVRTEAFF. Together with reference TRBV7-9 and TRBJ1-1, the CDR3 gives the full variable domain: DTGVSQNPRHKITKRGQNVTFRCDPISEHNRLYWYRQTLGQGPEFLTYFQNEAQLEKSRLLSDRFSAERPKGSFSTLEIQRTEQGDSAMYLCASSLGQVRTEAFFGQGTRLTVV.